The 28 T cell receptor beta chains below come from one sample, sequenced in a study of T cell changes during pregnancy in multiple sclerosis. Data came from immunoSEQ multiplex PCR; TCRdb stores just in-frame clones and leaves some out. Among some 80,000 clones listed, about 93% were seen once. The source was peripheral blood, collected in the first trimester of pregnancy. The receptors shown here come from a female donor with multiple sclerosis, enrolled in a pregnancy study.

The CDR3 here is CASRGQGYGSTEAFF. The CDR3 coding sequence is TGTGCCAGCAGAGGACAGGGGTATGGGAGCACTGAAGCTTTCTTT. The V call is TRBV28, the J call TRBJ1-1; 9 bases match TRBD1. The V and J ends lost 6 bases and 4 bases, in that order; junction bases with no gene match: 9. Germline-derived CDR1 and CDR2 are MDHEN and SYDVKM. This CDR3 is built from 15 residues.

This clone was detected only once. The J gene is TRBJ2-1, the V gene TRBV27; 8 bases are shared with TRBD2. Germline trimming cut 6 bases from V and 1 base from J; bases unmatched to any gene: 2. The CDR3 sequence is 14 residues long. In germline, CDR1 is MNHEY, CDR2 SMNVEV (reference sequence). This chain's CDR3 is CASRGLGSYNEQFF. The DNA of the CDR3 is TGTGCCAGCAGGGGACTAGGGTCCTACAATGAGCAGTTCTTC.

The rearrangement links TRBV4-1 to TRBJ1-5; D remains ambiguous. Germline-derived CDR1 and CDR2 are MGHRA and YSYEKL. V lost 4 bases and J 4 bases, leaving 11 bases between the germline ends. The CDR3 runs 14 residues. Here the CDR3 reads CASSLRDSNQPQHF. The CDR3 DNA follows: TGCGCCAGCAGCCTCCGGGATAGTAATCAGCCCCAGCATTTT.

This sequence joins TRBV7-3 and TRBJ2-1; 12 positions agree with TRBD2. V shed 5 bases, J shed 6 bases, and the junction held 11 bases outside the gene matches. Looked up from germline, CDR1 is SGHTA and CDR2 is FQGTGA. This CDR3 has 17 residues. The CDR3 DNA is TGTGCCAGCAGCGCCACACTAGCGGGGGGAGGTCTCAATGAGCAGTTCTTC. Translation gives CASSATLAGGGLNEQFF.

The chain employs TRBV27 and TRBJ2-1, with TRBD2 as a possible D gene (5 bases). CDR1 is MNHEY and CDR2 is SMNVEV in the germline V gene (reference sequence). V was shortened by 6 bases and J by 4 bases, with 7 bases between the two germline ends. The CDR3 totals 12 residues. DNA of the CDR3: TGTGCCAGCAGAGGAGGTTACAATGAGCAGTTCTTC. It yields the protein CASRGGYNEQFF.

The chain carries TRBV5-1 and TRBJ2-1, with TRBD2 matching over 13 bases. This CDR3 has 16 amino acids. Looked up from germline, CDR1 is SGHRS and CDR2 is YFSETQ. The J segment lost 7 bases and the V segment lost 6 bases, leaving 10 bases of the junction unmatched. The CDR3: CASTPGLAGIRNEQFF. CDR3 DNA sequence: TGCGCCAGCACCCCGGGACTAGCGGGGATTAGGAATGAGCAGTTCTTC.

The chain links TRBV5-8 to TRBJ1-2, with 10 bases fitting TRBD1. CDR1 SGHTS and CDR2 YDEGEE come from the germline V gene. J was trimmed by 4 bases and V by 0 bases; bases with no gene match: 15. The CDR3 consists of 19 residues. CDR3 amino acids: CASSLESWTGGVRSYGYTF. The DNA for the CDR3 is TGTGCCAGCAGCTTGGAGTCCTGGACAGGGGGAGTGAGGTCCTATGGCTACACCTTC.

The V call is TRBV9, the J call TRBJ1-1; tentative D call: TRBD1 (5 bases). V gave up 0 bases and J gave up 5 bases, with 11 bases separating them. In germline, CDR1 is SGDLS, CDR2 YYNGEE. The CDR3 has 14 residues. The CDR3 sequence: CASSVGGVRTEAFF. DNA for the CDR3: TGTGCCAGCAGCGTAGGGGGGGTAAGGACTGAAGCTTTCTTT. Full variable domain (rest looked up from reference TRBV9 and TRBJ1-1): DSGVTQTPKHLITATGQRVTLRCSPRSGDLSVYWYQQSLDQGLQFLIQYYNGEERAKGNILERFSAQQFPDLHSELNLSSLELGDSALYFCASSVGGVRTEAFFGQGTRLTVV.

The chain recombines TRBV10-1 with TRBJ2-7, with D possibly TRBD1 on 8 matching bases. Germline CDR1 reads WNHNN; CDR2 reads SYGVQD (reference sequence). Trimming shortened V by 11 bases and J by 0 bases, and 17 bases separated the two germline ends. The CDR3 has 14 amino acids. The CDR3 is CARGEDRVSYEQYF. CDR3 DNA: TGCGCCCGGGGGGAGGACAGGGTCTCCTACGAGCAGTACTTC.

This chain connects TRBV29-1 to TRBJ1-2, with TRBD1 matching 9 bases. The V gene's germline CDR1 is SQVTM and CDR2 ANQGSEA. This CDR3 is built from 15 residues. V lost 4 bases to trimming and J lost 8 bases; unmatched junction nucleotides: 14. The CDR3 loop is CSVAGQGTSGKGYTF. CDR3 sequence (DNA): TGCAGCGTTGCCGGACAGGGGACATCAGGGAAGGGCTACACCTTC.

This clone has only one observation. The chain couples TRBV6-1 to TRBJ2-1; 9 bases map to TRBD2. CDR1 MNHNS and CDR2 SASEGT come from the germline V gene. The CDR3 runs to 15 residues. After removal of 4 bases from V and 2 bases from J, the junction contained 3 bases not matched to a gene. The CDR3 loop reads CASSGLAETYNEQFF. The DNA for the CDR3 is TGTGCCAGCAGTGGACTAGCGGAGACCTACAATGAGCAGTTCTTC.

Regarding this clone: The junction does not match germline at one end; this may be a read error. The chain combines TRBV18 with TRBJ1-2, with 7 positions matching TRBD1. CDR1 and CDR2 from the germline V gene are KGHSH and LQKENI. The CDR3 consists of 14 residues. CDR3 sequence: CASSPQGINYGYTF. Written as DNA, the CDR3 is TGTGCCAGCTCCCCACAGGGGATAAACTATGGCTACACCTTC.

The rearrangement links TRBV11-2 to TRBJ2-1; 12 nucleotides agree with TRBD2. There are 19 residues in the CDR3. The junction had 15 bases not matched to a gene; V was cut back by 5 bases and J by 4 bases. The germline V gene has CDR1 SGHAT and CDR2 FQNNGV. The CDR3 protein is CASSKRTSGISGGYNEQFF. The CDR3 nucleotides are TGTGCCAGCAGCAAACGGACTAGCGGGATCTCCGGGGGGTACAATGAGCAGTTCTTC.

This clone appeared once. V and J are TRBV11-1 and TRBJ1-1, with unresolved D. The V gene's germline CDR1 is SGHAT and CDR2 FQDESV (reference sequence). This CDR3 is built from 14 residues. V dropped 8 bases and J dropped 0 bases, with 13 bases sitting between them. The CDR3 spells CASCDYNLNTEAFF. CDR3 DNA sequence: TGTGCCAGCTGTGACTACAATTTGAACACTGAAGCTTTCTTT.

The chain couples TRBV7-2 to TRBJ2-5; D possibly corresponds to TRBD2 (5 bases). The germline V gene encodes CDR1 SGHTA and CDR2 FQGNSA. This CDR3 is 15 amino acids long. V dropped 5 bases and J dropped 4 bases, with 17 bases sitting between them. The CDR3 is CASSVTGAAGETQYF. The DNA of the CDR3 is TGTGCCAGCAGCGTAACCGGTGCGGCGGGAGAGACCCAGTACTTC. Combining the CDR3 with reference TRBV7-2 and TRBJ2-5 gives the whole variable domain GAGVSQSPSNKVTEKGKDVELRCDPISGHTALYWYRQSLGQGLEFLIYFQGNSAPDKSGLPSDRFSAERTGGSVSTLTIQRTQQEDSAVYLCASSVTGAAGETQYFGPGTRLLVL.

This clone was counted once. The chain employs TRBV9 and TRBJ2-3; TRBD2 matches 9 bases. This CDR3 contains 15 residues. The V segment lost 2 bases and the J segment 6 bases; nucleotides outside the gene matches: 7. Germline assignment: CDR1 SGDLS and CDR2 YYNGEE. This chain's CDR3 is CASSVRAGGTDTQYF. The CDR3 DNA follows: TGTGCCAGCAGCGTCCGGGCGGGGGGGACGGATACGCAGTATTTT.

The CDR3 DNA reads TGCGCCAGCAGCTTGGTCCCGGGTAGCCATGGCTACACCTTC. It yields the protein CASSLVPGSHGYTF. The J gene is TRBJ1-2, the V gene TRBV5-1, with D unresolved. Germline V gene lookup returns CDR1 SGHRS and CDR2 YFSETQ. This CDR3 spans 14 amino acids. Trimming stripped 0 bases from V and 6 bases from J, with 12 bases between.

This chain links TRBV18 with TRBJ2-1, with D possibly being TRBD2 (6 bases). This CDR3 is 14 amino acids long. In germline, CDR1 is KGHSH, CDR2 LQKENI. Trimming took 3 bases from V and 7 from J, leaving 13 bases between them. The CDR3 region has the DNA TGTGCCAGCTCACCGGGACTCGCGCGGAATGAGCAGTTCTTC. Amino acid sequence: CASSPGLARNEQFF.

The chain recombines TRBV28 with TRBJ2-3; 11 nucleotides align to TRBD2. Germline assignment: CDR1 MDHEN and CDR2 SYDVKM. CDR3 length: 17 residues. V trimming: 3 bases; J trimming: 5 bases; junction bases outside the gene matches: 10. CDR3 coding DNA: TGTGCCAGCAGTTTTATCGGACTAGCGGGTGGGGGAGATACGCAGTATTTT. Encoded protein: CASSFIGLAGGGDTQYF.

This clone was detected once. The chain couples TRBV6-5 to TRBJ1-1; D uncertain. CDR1 and CDR2 from the germline V gene are MNHEY and SVGAGI. The length of the CDR3 is 13 residues. V lost 2 bases to trimming and J lost 4 bases, with 8 bases between them. CDR3 sequence reads: CASSYLGVTEAFF. The CDR3 bases are TGTGCCAGCAGTTACCTCGGGGTCACTGAAGCTTTCTTT.

The chain combines TRBV7-2 with TRBJ2-7, with 7 bases aligning to TRBD1. The CDR3 has 14 amino acids. Trimming took 1 base from V and 4 from J; bases not matched to a gene: 4. CDR1 is SGHTA and CDR2 is FQGNSA in the germline V gene. CDR3 DNA: TGTGCCAGCAGCTTAGGACAGGGCGATTACGAGCAGTACTTC. This translates into CASSLGQGDYEQYF.

This clone was recorded once. This sequence joins TRBV6-6 and TRBJ2-5, with D unresolved. This CDR3 has 13 residues. V shed 3 bases and J shed 2 bases, with 7 bases lying between them. Germline CDR1 is MNHNY and CDR2 is SVGAGI (reference sequence). The CDR3 sequence: CASSYLSQETQYF. The CDR3 nucleotides are TGTGCCAGCAGTTATCTGAGTCAAGAGACCCAGTACTTC.

The chain recombines TRBV6-5 with TRBJ1-3, with D maybe TRBD1 (5 bases). Trimming left V 8 bases short and J 8 bases short, with 16 bases between. The CDR3 is 13 amino acids. Per the germline V gene, CDR1 is MNHEY and CDR2 is SVGAGI. The CDR3 nucleotides are TGTGCCAGCGGGGGGGTTGGAGGAGACACCATATATTTT. This encodes CASGGVGGDTIYF.

This rearrangement joins TRBV14 to TRBJ2-7; D may be TRBD1 (6 bases). V was shortened by 4 bases and J by 2 bases, with 12 bases between the two germline ends. The length of the CDR3 is 14 residues. The germline V gene has CDR1 SGHDN and CDR2 FVKESK. CDR3 protein: CASSPRTVTYEQYF. CDR3 bases: TGTGCCAGCAGCCCCCGGACAGTTACCTACGAGCAGTACTTC.

This chain uses TRBV6-5 with TRBJ1-1, with D possibly TRBD1 on 5 matching bases. The ends were cut back, 0 bases at V and 6 bases at J, with 8 bases in the middle. Looked up from germline, CDR1 is MNHEY and CDR2 is SVGAGI. The CDR3 totals 13 residues. The DNA for the CDR3 is TGTGCCAGCAGTTACTCAGGGACTGCTGAAGCTTTCTTT. Its protein is CASSYSGTAEAFF.

This clone was detected once. CDR3 nucleotide sequence: TGCGCCAGCAGCCAAGAAGCGCTTATAGGGGATGGCTACACCTTC. Translated, it gives CASSQEALIGDGYTF. The chain uses TRBV4-1 and TRBJ1-2; maybe TRBD1 (5 bases). V dropped 0 bases and J dropped 6 bases, with 14 bases sitting between them. Germline V gives CDR1 MGHRA, CDR2 YSYEKL. The CDR3 consists of 15 residues.

The V and J genes are TRBV5-5 and TRBJ1-1, with 7 bases matching TRBD1. Losses at the gene ends were 4 bases for V and 1 base for J; bases not matched to a gene: 7. Germline V gives CDR1 SGHKS, CDR2 YYEKEE (reference sequence). The CDR3 is 15 residues long. The CDR3 sequence: CASSTRQGTNTEAFF. CDR3 in DNA: TGTGCCAGCAGCACACGACAGGGTACGAACACTGAAGCTTTCTTT.

This chain uses TRBV28 with TRBJ2-5; TRBD1 matches 7 bases. Germline V CDR1 and CDR2: MDHEN, SYDVKM. Losses at the gene ends were 5 bases for V and 3 bases for J; bases not matched to a gene: 18. This CDR3 contains 18 residues. The CDR3 DNA is TGTGCCAGCAGTCTCCTGACAGGGCGATGGGAGATTGAAGAGACCCAGTACTTC. Translated, it gives CASSLLTGRWEIEETQYF. The entire variable domain, with the rest obtained from reference TRBV28 and TRBJ2-5, is as follows: DVKVTQSSRYLVKRTGEKVFLECVQDMDHENMFWYRQDPGLGLRLIYFSYDVKMKEKGDIPEGYSVSREKKERFSLILESASTNQTSMYLCASSLLTGRWEIEETQYFGPGTRLLVL.